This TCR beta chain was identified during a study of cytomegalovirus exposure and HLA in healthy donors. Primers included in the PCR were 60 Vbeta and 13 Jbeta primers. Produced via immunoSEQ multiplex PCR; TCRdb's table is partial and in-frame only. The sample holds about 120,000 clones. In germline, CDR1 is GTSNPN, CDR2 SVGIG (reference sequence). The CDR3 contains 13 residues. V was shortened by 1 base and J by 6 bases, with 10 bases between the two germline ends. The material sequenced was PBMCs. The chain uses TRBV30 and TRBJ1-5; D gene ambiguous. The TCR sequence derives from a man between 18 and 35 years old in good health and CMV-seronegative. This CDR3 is CAWSGQLSQPQHF. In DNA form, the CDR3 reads TGTGCCTGGAGTGGCCAGTTGTCTCAGCCCCAGCATTTT. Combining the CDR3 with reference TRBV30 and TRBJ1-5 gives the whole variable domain SQTIHQWPATLVQPVGSPLSLECTVEGTSNPNLYWYRQAAGRGLQLLFYSVGIGQISSEVPQNLSASRPQDRQFILSSKKLLLSDSGFYLCAWSGQLSQPQHFGDGTRLSIL.